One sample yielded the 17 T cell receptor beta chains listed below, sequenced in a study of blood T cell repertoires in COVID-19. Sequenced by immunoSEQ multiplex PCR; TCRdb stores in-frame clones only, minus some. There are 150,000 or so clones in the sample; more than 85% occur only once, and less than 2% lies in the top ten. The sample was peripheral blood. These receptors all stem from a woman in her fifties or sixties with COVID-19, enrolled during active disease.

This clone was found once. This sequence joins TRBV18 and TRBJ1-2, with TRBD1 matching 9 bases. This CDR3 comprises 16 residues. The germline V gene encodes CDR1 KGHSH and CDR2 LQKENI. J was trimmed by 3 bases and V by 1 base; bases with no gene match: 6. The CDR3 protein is CASSPRTGEKDYGYTF. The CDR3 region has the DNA TGTGCCAGCTCACCACGGACAGGGGAAAAGGACTATGGCTACACCTTC.

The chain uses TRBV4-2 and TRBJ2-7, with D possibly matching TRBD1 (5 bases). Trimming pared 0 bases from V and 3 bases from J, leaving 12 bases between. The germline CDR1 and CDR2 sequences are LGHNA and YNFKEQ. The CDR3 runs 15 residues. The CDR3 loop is CASSQEGKGHYEQYF. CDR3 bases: TGTGCCAGCAGCCAAGAGGGAAAGGGGCACTACGAGCAGTACTTC.

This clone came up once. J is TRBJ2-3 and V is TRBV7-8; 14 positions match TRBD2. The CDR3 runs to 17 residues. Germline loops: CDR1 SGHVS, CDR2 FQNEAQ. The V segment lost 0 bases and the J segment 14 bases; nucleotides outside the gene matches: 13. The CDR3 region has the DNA TGTGCCAGCAGCTTAGCGACGAGTGGGACTAGCGGGGGCCGAACGTATTTT. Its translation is CASSLATSGTSGGRTYF.

Here the CDR3 DNA reads TGTGCCAGCAGCCAGGAAGCAGGGGCATTTGAAGCTTTCTTT. Amino acids: CASSQEAGAFEAFF. The chain uses TRBV4-2 and TRBJ1-1; a weak D match, TRBD1 (6 bases). Germline V lookup: CDR1 LGHNA, CDR2 YNFKEQ. This CDR3 contains 14 residues. V gave up 3 bases and J gave up 7 bases, with 15 bases separating them.

CDR3 loop: CASSLYREAGFVGAFF. The CDR3 coding sequence is TGTGCCAGCAGTTTATACCGGGAGGCGGGGTTTGTGGGAGCTTTCTTT. J is TRBJ1-1 and V is TRBV28; D remains unclear. V lost 1 base, J lost 10 bases, and 22 bases lay in between. CDR3 length equals 16 residues. In germline, CDR1 is MDHEN, CDR2 SYDVKM. The full variable domain, its missing parts supplied by reference TRBV28 and TRBJ1-1, is DVKVTQSSRYLVKRTGEKVFLECVQDMDHENMFWYRQDPGLGLRLIYFSYDVKMKEKGDIPEGYSVSREKKERFSLILESASTNQTSMYLCASSLYREAGFVGAFFGQGTRLTVV.

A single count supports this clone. The CDR3 loop reads CASSQGLFVRRDRGEKLFF. CDR3 in DNA: TGTGCCAGCAGCCAAGGGTTATTCGTGCGCCGGGACAGGGGTGAAAAACTGTTTTTT. V gene TRBV4-2 combines with J gene TRBJ1-4; 10 bases are a match to TRBD1. CDR1 is LGHNA, CDR2 YNFKEQ, per germline. J gave up 7 bases and V 1 base, and 15 bases lay outside the gene matches. This CDR3 region has 19 residues.

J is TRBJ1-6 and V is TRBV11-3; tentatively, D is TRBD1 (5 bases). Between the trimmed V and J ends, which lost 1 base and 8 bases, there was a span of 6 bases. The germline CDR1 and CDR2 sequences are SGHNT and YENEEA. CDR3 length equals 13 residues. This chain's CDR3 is CASSLVRDSPLHF. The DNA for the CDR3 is TGTGCCAGCAGCTTAGTCAGGGATTCACCCCTCCACTTT.

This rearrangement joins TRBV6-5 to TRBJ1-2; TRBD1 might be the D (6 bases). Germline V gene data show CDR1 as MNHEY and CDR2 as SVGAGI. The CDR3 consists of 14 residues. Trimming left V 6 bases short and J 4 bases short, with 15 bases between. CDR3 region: CASRGQQGGYGYTF. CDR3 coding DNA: TGTGCCAGCAGGGGCCAACAGGGCGGCTATGGCTACACCTTC.

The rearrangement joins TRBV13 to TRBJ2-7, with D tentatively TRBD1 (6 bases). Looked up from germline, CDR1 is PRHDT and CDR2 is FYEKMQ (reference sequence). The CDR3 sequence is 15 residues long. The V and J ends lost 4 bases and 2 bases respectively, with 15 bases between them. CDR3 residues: CASSSVDGQTYEQYF. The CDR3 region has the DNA TGTGCCAGCAGCTCAGTCGATGGACAGACCTACGAGCAGTACTTC.

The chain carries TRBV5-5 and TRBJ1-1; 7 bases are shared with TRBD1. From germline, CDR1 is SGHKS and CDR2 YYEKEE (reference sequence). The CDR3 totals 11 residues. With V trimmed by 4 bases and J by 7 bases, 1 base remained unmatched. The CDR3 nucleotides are TGTGCCAGCAGCGGACAGGTTGAAGCTTTCTTT. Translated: CASSGQVEAFF. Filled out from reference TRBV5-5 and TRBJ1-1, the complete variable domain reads DAGVTQSPTHLIKTRGQQVTLRCSPISGHKSVSWYQQVLGQGPQFIFQYYEKEERGRGNFPDRFSARQFPNYSSELNVNALLLGDSALYLCASSGQVEAFFGQGTRLTVV.

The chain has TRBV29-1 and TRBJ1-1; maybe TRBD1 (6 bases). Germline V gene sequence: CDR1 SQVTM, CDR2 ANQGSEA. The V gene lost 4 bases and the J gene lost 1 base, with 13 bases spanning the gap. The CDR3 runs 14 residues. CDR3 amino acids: CSVVRGAKNTEAFF. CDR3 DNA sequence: TGCAGCGTTGTGCGGGGGGCCAAGAACACTGAAGCTTTCTTT.

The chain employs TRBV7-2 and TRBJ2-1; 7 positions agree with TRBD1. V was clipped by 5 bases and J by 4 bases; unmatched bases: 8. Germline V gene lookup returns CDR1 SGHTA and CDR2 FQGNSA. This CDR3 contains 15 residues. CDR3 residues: CASSPMTGPYNEQFF. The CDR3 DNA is TGTGCCAGCAGCCCGATGACAGGGCCATACAATGAGCAGTTCTTC. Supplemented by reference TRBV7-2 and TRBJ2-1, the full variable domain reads GAGVSQSPSNKVTEKGKDVELRCDPISGHTALYWYRQSLGQGLEFLIYFQGNSAPDKSGLPSDRFSAERTGGSVSTLTIQRTQQEDSAVYLCASSPMTGPYNEQFFGPGTRLTVL.

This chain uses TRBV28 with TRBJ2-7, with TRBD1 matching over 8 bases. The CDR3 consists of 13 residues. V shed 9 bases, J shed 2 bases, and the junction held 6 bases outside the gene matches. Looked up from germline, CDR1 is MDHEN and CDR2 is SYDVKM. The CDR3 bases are TGTGCCAGTCAGACAGGGGCGACCTACGAGCAGTACTTC. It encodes CASQTGATYEQYF.

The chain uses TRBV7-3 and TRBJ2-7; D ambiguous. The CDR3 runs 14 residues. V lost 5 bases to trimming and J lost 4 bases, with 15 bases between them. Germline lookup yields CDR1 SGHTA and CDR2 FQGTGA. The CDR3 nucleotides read TGTGCCAGCAGCCCCGACGGATCTAGGTACGAGCAGTACTTC. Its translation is CASSPDGSRYEQYF.

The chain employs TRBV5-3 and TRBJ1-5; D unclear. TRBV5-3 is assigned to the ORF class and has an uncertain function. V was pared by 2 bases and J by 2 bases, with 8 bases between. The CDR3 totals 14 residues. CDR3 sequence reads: CARSFDKGNQPQHF. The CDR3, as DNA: TGTGCCAGAAGCTTTGACAAGGGCAATCAGCCCCAGCATTTT.

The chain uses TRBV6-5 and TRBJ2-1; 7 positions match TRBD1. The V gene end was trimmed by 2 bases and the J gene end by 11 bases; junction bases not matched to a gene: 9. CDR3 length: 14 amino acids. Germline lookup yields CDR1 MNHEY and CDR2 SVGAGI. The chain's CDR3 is CASSYPGTASKQFF. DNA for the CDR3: TGTGCCAGCAGTTACCCCGGGACAGCTAGTAAGCAGTTCTTC.

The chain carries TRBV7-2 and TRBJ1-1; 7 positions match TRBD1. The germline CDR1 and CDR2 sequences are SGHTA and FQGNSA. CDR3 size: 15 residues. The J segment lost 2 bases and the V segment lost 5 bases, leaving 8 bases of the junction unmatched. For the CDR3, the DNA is TGTGCCAGCAGCGTAGACAGGGCTGCTAACACTGAAGCTTTCTTT. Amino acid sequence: CASSVDRAANTEAFF.